Described below is a single T cell receptor beta chain sequence and its context. Its recognized antigen is unknown. Base quality data are lacking; no much larger clone is found one base away. V is pruned by 4 bases and J by 3 bases, leaving 12 bases of the junction without a gene match. The CDR3 holds 18 amino acids from the cysteine to the phenylalanine. Only the CDR3 DNA is retained, 54 bases long and in frame from the first base. Per the germline V gene (reference sequence), SGHKS is the CDR1 and YYEKEE is the CDR2. TCRbeta CDR3 regions were amplified from genomic DNA by means of the immunoSEQ Assay, a bias-controlled multiplex PCR. Under the source paper's analysis protocol: Nucleated cell counts per sample were estimated from amplification of reference gene primers within the assay. To quantify the absolute abundance of each unique TCRbeta CDR3 rearrangement, sequence reads were collapsed and filtered. Productive Simpson clonality was computed per sample as the square root of Simpson's diversity index over productive rearrangements. TCRdb limited this immuneACCESS table to in-frame rearrangements with V and J called. A share of clones is missing; checked studies link under half to unresolved V genes, and the rest is unexplained. That table furnishes V, J and clone size, whereas the DNA furnished D and trimming. For this sample there are some 340,000 clones; roughly 90% appear just once. The top ten clones comprise approximately 4.1% of the sample.

This entry is derived from a study of blood T cell repertoires in COVID-19 (dated by TCRdb to the early 2020s). About the study as a whole: Collaborator samples came from the United States, Italy and Spain and covered acute and convalescent phases of COVID-19. The material from the prospective study consisted of cDNA or gDNA derived from T cells, B-cell-depleted T cells, or PBMCs. Deeply sampled blood TCRbeta repertoires from subjects exposed to, actively infected with, or recovered from COVID-19 were included in the dataset. The repertoires were made available in a free public database intended to serve as a resource for research on the immune response to SARS-CoV-2. The samples were drawn from the first 160 participants of the ongoing ImmuneRACE study and from some 1,300 subjects provided by 6 global collaborators. A de-identified subject ID, COVID-19 status, age in years and sex were almost always included in the sample metadata. Where available, HLA class I and class II types were taken from metadata supplied by the sample provider and were not determined by assay-based typing. The paper's findings and limits, for the study overall: How much clinical and demographic metadata was included differed by source and by participant, and the metadata was provided uncurated.

Participants in the prospective study were enrolled through a virtual design, were aged roughly 18 to 100 years, and lived in roughly 24 United States geographic areas. Cohort assignment in the prospective study relied on participant-reported clinical history from a screening survey and a study questionnaire. Exposed participants were defined as having been in contact with someone with a PCR-confirmed or clinician-diagnosed COVID-19 case within 2 weeks of study entry. Mobile phlebotomists in the prospective study collected whole blood, serum and a nasopharyngeal or oropharyngeal swab from every participant. Additional blood draws and questionnaires over a 2-month period could optionally be provided by prospective study participants. Before DNA extraction, blood samples from the prospective study were shipped at room temperature or frozen.

This receptor chain uses TRBV5-5 and TRBJ2-1; TRBD2 agrees with 11 junctional bases. Sequencing was carried out using PBMCs or T cells enriched from blood (not recorded which). The receptor's source is a woman in her twenties or thirties who had been exposed to COVID-19. The CDR3 protein sequence reads: CASSPYLSGGAFYNEQFF. The nucleotide sequence reads TGTGCCAGCAGCCCCTATCTTAGCGGGGGGGCTTTCTACAATGAGCAGTTCTTC.